This T cell receptor (beta chain) was profiled in a study of T-cell reconstitution after alpha-beta-depleted transplantation in children (dated by TCRdb to the mid-2010s). Background on the whole study: T-cell immune reconstitution after TCRalphabeta/CD19-depleted allogeneic hematopoietic cell transplantation in children was quantitatively tracked in the study by means of TCR repertoire profiling. Overall results and qualifications from the work: The frequencies of hyperexpanded clones fell over the following months, and after one year, T-cell counts and TCRbeta diversity were mostly attributed to newly produced T cells. In some patients, high TCRbeta diversity at day 60 was attributed to recipient T cells and intrathymic progenitors that had survived conditioning. The apparently early recovery of alphabetaT-cell counts about two months after transplant reportedly depended on only several hundred rapidly expanded clones that came from non-depleted graft cells.

This specimen's treatment or condition label, interpreted: allogeneic hematopoietic cell transplantation with graft depleted of TCRalphabeta T cells and CD19 B cells. The transplant recipients were children given TCRalphabeta/CD19-depleted allogeneic hematopoietic cell grafts. Turning to this clonotype: This receptor's antigen is unknown. Base qualities are not recorded, but no much larger clone differs from it by a single base.

Library preparation employed PCR. TCRdb records Illumina HiSeq 2500 as the sequencer. To normalize quantification of the TCRbeta repertoire, the TCR libraries were built with molecular barcoding that relied on unique molecular identifiers. In TCRdb, the public reads were trimmed at Q25 with fastp and aligned with MiXCR, with productive beta chains retained. Duplicate CDR3 protein sequences are folded into a single record with the most common DNA and genes. Counted in this sample were about 340,000 distinct CDR3 sequences; 15% to 20% of them appeared once. The top ten constitute 35% to 50% of the sample. This TCR was sampled from a male patient aged 2 to 10 who had a stem cell transplant for acute lymphoblastic leukemia, so the T cells may come from the graft donor. This sample comprised PBMCs, mostly from graft donor cells, obtained 360 days after TCRalphabeta/CD19-depleted stem cell transplant.

The CDR3 here reads CASSRSPTGYSSYEQYF. The bases are TGTGCCAGCAGCCGGTCTCCGACAGGGTATAGCTCCTACGAGCAGTACTTC. The sequence joins TRBV3-1 to TRBJ2-7; TRBD1 agrees with 7 junctional bases. Spanning cysteine to phenylalanine, the CDR3 consists of 17 amino acids. The read is trimmed to its CDR3 DNA, 51 bases read in frame from base 1. At the junction V is shortened by 4 bases and J by 0 bases; bases outside the gene matches: 12. The germline V gene (reference sequence) specifies LGHDT as CDR1 and YNNKEL as CDR2.